This T cell receptor (beta chain) was profiled in a study of blood T cell repertoires in COVID-19. TCRdb's table, derived via immunoSEQ multiplex PCR, lists solely in-frame clones and lacks some. The table shows about 150,000 clones, with approximately 80% occurring only once. Sequencing was done on a sample of peripheral blood. The origin of this receptor is a man in his fifties or sixties with acute or convalescent COVID-19.

The CDR3 loop is CASSPGMGTAGRTQYF. The CDR3 nucleotides read TGTGCCAGCAGCCCCGGAATGGGGACAGCCGGACGGACCCAGTACTTC. The chain employs TRBV27 and TRBJ2-5; 7 positions match TRBD1. The CDR3 sequence is 16 residues long. CDR1 and CDR2 from the germline V gene are MNHEY and SMNVEV (reference sequence). Trimming removed 6 bases from V and 7 bases from J; junction bases left unmatched: 17.